The 18 T cell receptor beta chains presented below share a single source sample, sequenced in a study of T cells in localized non-small cell lung cancer. Assay: immunoSEQ multiplex PCR; the TCRdb copy retains only in-frame clones and omits some. The repertoire consists of 23,000 or so clones, with about 80% occurring once and the leading ten covering approximately 5%. Material: PBMCs, obtained before any cancer treatment. The source of these receptors is a man between 40 and 70 years old with stage II lung adenocarcinoma.

The genes are TRBV11-2 and TRBJ2-7; D ambiguous. In germline, CDR1 is SGHAT, CDR2 FQNNGV. This CDR3 has 16 residues. Trimming took 2 bases from V and 3 from J, leaving 17 bases between them. The CDR3 bases are TGTGCCAGCAGCTTACGCGGCACGTCGATTATCTACGAGCAGTACTTC. It specifies CASSLRGTSIIYEQYF.

The chain combines TRBV7-3 with TRBJ1-1; 9 bases agree with TRBD1. The CDR3 has 12 residues. Germline V CDR1 and CDR2: SGHTA, FQGTGA. With V trimmed by 5 bases and J by 10 bases, 5 bases remained unmatched. DNA for the CDR3: TGTGCCAGCAGCCCACAGGGGGCGAGAGCTTTCTTT. Its protein is CASSPQGARAFF.

V usage is TRBV5-4 and J usage is TRBJ2-5, with 7 positions matching TRBD2. From germline, CDR1 is SGHNT and CDR2 YYREEE (reference sequence). The CDR3 has 14 residues. Trimming removed 6 bases from V and 0 bases from J; junction bases left unmatched: 5. CDR3 amino acids: CASTLGLDQETQYF. Written as DNA, the CDR3 is TGTGCCAGCACCCTTGGACTAGACCAAGAGACCCAGTACTTC. The full variable domain, rest sourced from reference TRBV5-4 and TRBJ2-5, is ETGVTQSPTHLIKTRGQQVTLRCSSQSGHNTVSWYQQALGQGPQFIFQYYREEENGRGNFPPRFSGLQFPNYSSELNVNALELDDSALYLCASTLGLDQETQYFGPGTRLLVL.

The chain has TRBV19 and TRBJ1-1; D may be TRBD1 (5 bases). Germline CDR1 reads LNHDA; CDR2 reads SQIVND (reference sequence). This CDR3 region has 11 residues. V lost 6 bases and J 10 bases, leaving 12 bases between the germline ends. CDR3 bases: TGTGCCAGTAGGGTGGGGCAGGGAGCTTTCTTT. Translation gives CASRVGQGAFF.

This chain connects TRBV27 to TRBJ1-1; D may be TRBD1 (6 bases). Trimming cost V 5 bases and J 6 bases, with 19 bases left between them. Germline V lookup: CDR1 MNHEY, CDR2 SMNVEV (reference sequence). The CDR3 is made up of 15 amino acids. CDR3 protein: CASSRDWTVGAEAFF. CDR3 bases: TGTGCCAGCAGTCGCGACTGGACAGTCGGGGCTGAAGCTTTCTTT.

The chain is built from TRBV2 and TRBJ1-1; a possible D gene is TRBD1 (5 bases). The CDR3 runs 14 residues. The V and J ends lost 4 bases and 5 bases respectively, with 14 bases between them. Germline V gene sequence: CDR1 SNHLY, CDR2 FYNNEI. The CDR3 region is CASSVGDRPTEAFF. The CDR3 coding sequence is TGTGCCAGCAGTGTCGGAGACAGACCGACTGAAGCTTTCTTT.

This chain joins TRBV7-3 and TRBJ2-6; no reliable D call. The CDR3 length is 16 residues. V was trimmed by 2 bases and J by 2 bases, leaving 10 bases between them. CDR1 is SGHTA and CDR2 is FQGTGA in the germline V gene. This chain's CDR3 is CASSLSGGAGANVLTF. The CDR3 nucleotides read TGTGCCAGCAGCTTATCGGGTGGGGCTGGGGCCAACGTCCTGACTTTC.

The V call is TRBV11-1, the J call TRBJ1-1, with D unresolved. The CDR3 sequence is 13 residues long. Germline-derived CDR1 and CDR2 are SGHAT and FQDESV (reference sequence). Trimming cost V 3 bases and J 1 base, with 6 bases left between them. The CDR3 DNA reads TGTGCCAGCAGCTTTGCGGAGAACACTGAAGCTTTCTTT. Amino acids: CASSFAENTEAFF.

This clone was counted between two and nine times. This specimen includes other DNA sequences encoding the same CDR3. The rearrangement joins TRBV6-1 to TRBJ1-2; D possibly corresponds to TRBD1 (6 bases). Germline-derived CDR1 and CDR2 are MNHNS and SASEGT. There are 15 residues in the CDR3. Trimming removed 1 base at V and 3 bases at J, with 12 bases between. This CDR3 reads CASSEVGGQDYGYTF. CDR3 nucleotides: TGTGCCAGCAGTGAAGTTGGGGGGCAGGACTATGGCTACACCTTC.

The rearrangement links TRBV4-1 to TRBJ1-5; 8 bases are a match to TRBD1. The CDR3 is 15 residues long. The germline V gene encodes CDR1 MGHRA and CDR2 YSYEKL. The J segment lost 4 bases and the V segment lost 4 bases, leaving 6 bases of the junction unmatched. CDR3 amino acids: CASSPARGLNQPQHF. The CDR3 DNA sequence: TGCGCCAGCAGCCCCGCCAGGGGGCTTAATCAGCCCCAGCATTTT.

The genes are TRBV7-2 and TRBJ1-5; the D gene is possibly TRBD1 (5 bases). Germline V gene lookup returns CDR1 SGHTA and CDR2 FQGNSA. Trimming pared 3 bases from V and 9 bases from J, leaving 12 bases between. The CDR3 is 13 residues long. The chain's CDR3 is CASSFGVGRPQHF. The CDR3 region has the DNA TGTGCCAGCAGCTTCGGTGTGGGGCGGCCCCAGCATTTT.

The CDR3 DNA follows: TGTGCCAGCAGCTTAGCAAGTACAGCGGGGGTCTACAATGAGCAGTTCTTC. Its protein product is CASSLASTAGVYNEQFF. This chain joins TRBV7-6 and TRBJ2-1, with 8 bases matching TRBD2. Germline loops: CDR1 SGHVS, CDR2 FNYEAQ. The V and J ends lost 0 bases and 3 bases, in that order; junction bases with no gene match: 7. This CDR3 contains 17 residues.

V usage is TRBV5-1 and J usage is TRBJ2-1; 11 positions agree with TRBD1. Germline V gene data show CDR1 as SGHRS and CDR2 as YFSETQ. This CDR3 contains 17 residues. V gave up 0 bases and J gave up 6 bases; unmatched junction bases: 8. CDR3 DNA: TGCGCCAGCAGCTTGGCAAGCTTGGGACAGGGGGTCAATGAGCAGTTCTTC. Protein sequence: CASSLASLGQGVNEQFF.

The rearrangement joins TRBV30 to TRBJ1-5; a weak D match, TRBD1 (6 bases). The germline V gene has CDR1 GTSNPN and CDR2 SVGIG (reference sequence). The CDR3 extends over 14 amino acids. V was shortened by 2 bases and J by 6 bases, with 14 bases between the two germline ends. The CDR3 DNA reads TGTGCCTGGAGTACGGTAGGGGGAATTCAGCCCCAGCATTTT. Its protein is CAWSTVGGIQPQHF.

The chain is built from TRBV6-5 and TRBJ1-5; D ambiguous. Per germline, CDR1 MNHEY and CDR2 SVGAGI. V was shortened by 3 bases and J by 2 bases, with 8 bases between the two germline ends. This CDR3 contains 14 residues. CDR3 sequence (DNA): TGTGCCAGCAGTTATCGCGTGGGCAATCAGCCCCAGCATTTT. This translates into CASSYRVGNQPQHF.

This clone came up once. The chain links TRBV7-8 to TRBJ1-5, with D possibly TRBD1 on 6 matching bases. Germline-derived CDR1 and CDR2 are SGHVS and FQNEAQ. CDR3 size: 17 residues. V was cut by 4 bases and J by 1 base, with 17 bases left in between. CDR3 DNA sequence: TGTGCCAGCAGCTCTCGAGGGACATTACTCAGCAATCAGCCCCAGCATTTT. This encodes CASSSRGTLLSNQPQHF.

CDR3 bases: TGTGCCAGCAGCTTAGCGGGAACCGAGAATGGCTACACCTTC. Its protein product is CASSLAGTENGYTF. The chain uses TRBV7-9 and TRBJ1-2; no definite D call. V lost 0 bases to trimming and J lost 6 bases, with 11 bases between them. This CDR3 contains 14 residues. Germline-derived CDR1 and CDR2 are SEHNR and FQNEAQ (reference sequence).

The chain is built from TRBV5-1 and TRBJ2-3; 10 bases match TRBD2. The V segment lost 3 bases and the J segment 8 bases; nucleotides outside the gene matches: 12. Germline V gene lookup returns CDR1 SGHRS and CDR2 YFSETQ. The CDR3 contains 16 residues. CDR3 sequence: CASSSRAGGSDVTQYF. The DNA for the CDR3 is TGCGCCAGCAGCTCACGAGCGGGAGGGTCTGATGTTACGCAGTATTTT.